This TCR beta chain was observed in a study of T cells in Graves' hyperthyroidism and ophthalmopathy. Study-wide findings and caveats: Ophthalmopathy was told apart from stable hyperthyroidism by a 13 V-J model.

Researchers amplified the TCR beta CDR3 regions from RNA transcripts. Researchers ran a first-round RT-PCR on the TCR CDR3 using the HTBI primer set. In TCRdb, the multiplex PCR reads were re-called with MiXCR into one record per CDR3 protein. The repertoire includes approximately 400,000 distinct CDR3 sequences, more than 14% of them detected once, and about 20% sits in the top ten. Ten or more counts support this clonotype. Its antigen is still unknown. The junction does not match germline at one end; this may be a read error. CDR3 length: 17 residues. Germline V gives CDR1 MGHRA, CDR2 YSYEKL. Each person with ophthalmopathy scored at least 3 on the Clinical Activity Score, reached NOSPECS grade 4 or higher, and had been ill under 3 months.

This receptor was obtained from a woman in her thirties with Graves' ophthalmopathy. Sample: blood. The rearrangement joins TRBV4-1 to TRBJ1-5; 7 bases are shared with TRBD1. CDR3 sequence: CASTQEPGQRPNQPQHF. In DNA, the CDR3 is TGCGCCAGCACCCAAGAGCCGGGACAGAGACCGAATCAGCCCCAGCATTTT.